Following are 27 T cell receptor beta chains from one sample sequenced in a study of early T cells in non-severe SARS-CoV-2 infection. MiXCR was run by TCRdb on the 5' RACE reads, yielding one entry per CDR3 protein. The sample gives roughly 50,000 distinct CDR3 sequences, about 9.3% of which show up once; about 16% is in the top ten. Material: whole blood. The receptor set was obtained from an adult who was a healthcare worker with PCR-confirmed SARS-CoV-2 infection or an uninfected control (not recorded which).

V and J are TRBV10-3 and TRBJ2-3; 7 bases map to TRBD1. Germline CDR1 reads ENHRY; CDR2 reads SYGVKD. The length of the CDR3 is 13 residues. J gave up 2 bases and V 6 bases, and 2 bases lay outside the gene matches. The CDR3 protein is CAISGQVTDTQYF. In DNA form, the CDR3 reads TGTGCCATCAGCGGACAGGTCACAGATACGCAGTATTTT.

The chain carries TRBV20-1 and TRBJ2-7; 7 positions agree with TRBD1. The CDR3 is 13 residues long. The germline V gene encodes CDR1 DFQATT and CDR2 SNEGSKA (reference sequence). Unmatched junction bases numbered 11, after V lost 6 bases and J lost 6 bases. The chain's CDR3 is CSADRQGPGEQYF. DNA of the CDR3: TGCAGTGCCGATAGACAGGGTCCGGGCGAGCAGTACTTC.

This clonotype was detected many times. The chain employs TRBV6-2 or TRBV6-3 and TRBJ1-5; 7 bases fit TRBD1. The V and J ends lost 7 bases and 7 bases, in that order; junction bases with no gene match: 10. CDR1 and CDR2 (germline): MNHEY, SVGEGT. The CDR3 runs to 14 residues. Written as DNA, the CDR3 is TGTGCCAGCAATCCGGGACAGCAAGGGCAGCCCCAGCATTTT. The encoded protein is CASNPGQQGQPQHF.

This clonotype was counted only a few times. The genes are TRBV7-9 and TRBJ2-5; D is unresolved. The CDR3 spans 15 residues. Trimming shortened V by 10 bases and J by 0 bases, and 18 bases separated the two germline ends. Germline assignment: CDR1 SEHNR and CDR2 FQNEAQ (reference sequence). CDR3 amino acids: CAIRSQGHYQETQYF. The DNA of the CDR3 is TGTGCCATCCGATCCCAAGGGCACTACCAAGAGACCCAGTACTTC.

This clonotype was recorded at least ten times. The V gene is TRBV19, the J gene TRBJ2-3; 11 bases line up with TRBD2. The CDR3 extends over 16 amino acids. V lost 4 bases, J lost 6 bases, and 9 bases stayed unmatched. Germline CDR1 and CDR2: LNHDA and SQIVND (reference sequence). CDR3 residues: CASSTELAGEKDTQYF. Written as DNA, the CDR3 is TGTGCCAGTAGTACGGAACTAGCGGGAGAAAAGGATACGCAGTATTTT.

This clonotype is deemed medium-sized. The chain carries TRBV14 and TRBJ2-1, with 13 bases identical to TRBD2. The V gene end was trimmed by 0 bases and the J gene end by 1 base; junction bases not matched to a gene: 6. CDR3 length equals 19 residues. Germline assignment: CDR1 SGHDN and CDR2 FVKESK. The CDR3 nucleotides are TGTGCCAGCAGCCAAGACCGACTAGCGGGAGGTGGGTCCTACAATGAGCAGTTCTTC. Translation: CASSQDRLAGGGSYNEQFF.

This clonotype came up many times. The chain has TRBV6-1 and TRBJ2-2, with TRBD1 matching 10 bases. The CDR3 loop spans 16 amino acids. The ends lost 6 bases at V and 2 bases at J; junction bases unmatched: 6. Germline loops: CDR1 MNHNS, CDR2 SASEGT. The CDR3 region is CASRMTGGSNTGELFF. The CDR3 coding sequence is TGTGCCAGCAGGATGACAGGGGGCTCTAACACCGGGGAGCTGTTTTTT.

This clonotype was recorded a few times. For the CDR3, the DNA is TGCAGTGCTAGAGATTTGAGTAACACCGGGGAGCTGTTTTTT. It specifies CSARDLSNTGELFF. The rearrangement joins TRBV20-1 to TRBJ2-2; D not certain. The CDR3 consists of 14 residues. From germline, CDR1 is DFQATT and CDR2 SNEGSKA (reference sequence). V was clipped by 0 bases and J by 2 bases, with 7 bases between them.

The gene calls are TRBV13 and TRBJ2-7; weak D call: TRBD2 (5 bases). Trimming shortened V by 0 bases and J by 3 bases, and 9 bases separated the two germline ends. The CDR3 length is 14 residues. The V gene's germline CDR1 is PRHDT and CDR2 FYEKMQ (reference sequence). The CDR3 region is CASSLGAEDYEQYF. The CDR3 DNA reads TGTGCCAGCAGCTTAGGGGCGGAGGACTACGAGCAGTACTTC.

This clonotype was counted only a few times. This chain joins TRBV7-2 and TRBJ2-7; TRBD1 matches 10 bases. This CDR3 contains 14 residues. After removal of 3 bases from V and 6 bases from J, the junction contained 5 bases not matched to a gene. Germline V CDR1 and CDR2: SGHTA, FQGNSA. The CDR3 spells CASSFGTGVGEQYF. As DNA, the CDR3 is TGTGCCAGCAGCTTTGGGACAGGGGTTGGCGAGCAGTACTTC.

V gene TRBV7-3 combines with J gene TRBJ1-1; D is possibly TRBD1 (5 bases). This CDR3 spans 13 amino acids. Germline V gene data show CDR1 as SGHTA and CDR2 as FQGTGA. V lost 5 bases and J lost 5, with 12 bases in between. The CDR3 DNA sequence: TGTGCCAGCAGCGCCGGACAAATAACTGAAGCTTTCTTT. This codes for CASSAGQITEAFF.

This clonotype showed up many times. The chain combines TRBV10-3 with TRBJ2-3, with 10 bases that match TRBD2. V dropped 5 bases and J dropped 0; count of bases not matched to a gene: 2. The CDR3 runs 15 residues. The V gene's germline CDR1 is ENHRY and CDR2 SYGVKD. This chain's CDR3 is CAISKTSGSTDTQYF. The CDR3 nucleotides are TGTGCCATCAGTAAGACTAGCGGGAGCACAGATACGCAGTATTTT.

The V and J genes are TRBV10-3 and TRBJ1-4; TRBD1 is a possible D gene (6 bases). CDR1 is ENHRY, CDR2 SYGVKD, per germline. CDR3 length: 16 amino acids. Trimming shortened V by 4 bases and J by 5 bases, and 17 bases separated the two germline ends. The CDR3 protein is CAISASLGGGNEKLFF. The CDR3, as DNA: TGTGCCATCAGTGCATCCCTGGGAGGGGGAAATGAAAAACTGTTTTTT.

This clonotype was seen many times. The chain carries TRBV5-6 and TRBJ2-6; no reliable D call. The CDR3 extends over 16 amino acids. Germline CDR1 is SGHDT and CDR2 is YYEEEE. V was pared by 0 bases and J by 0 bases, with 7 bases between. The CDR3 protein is CASSLGLDSGANVLTF. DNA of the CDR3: TGTGCCAGCAGCTTGGGGCTGGACTCTGGGGCCAACGTCCTGACTTTC.

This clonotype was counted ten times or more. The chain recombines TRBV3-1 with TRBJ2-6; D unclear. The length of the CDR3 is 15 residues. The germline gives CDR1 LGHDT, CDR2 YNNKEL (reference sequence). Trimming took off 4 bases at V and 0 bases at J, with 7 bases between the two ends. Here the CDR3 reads CASSRQSSGANVLTF. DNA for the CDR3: TGTGCCAGCAGCCGTCAAAGCTCTGGGGCCAACGTCCTGACTTTC.

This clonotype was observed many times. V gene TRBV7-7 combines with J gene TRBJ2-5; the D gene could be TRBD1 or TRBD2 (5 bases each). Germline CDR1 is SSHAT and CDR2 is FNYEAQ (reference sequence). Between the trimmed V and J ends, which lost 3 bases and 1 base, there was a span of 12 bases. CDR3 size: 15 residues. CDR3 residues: CASSFGAGTQETQYF. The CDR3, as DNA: TGTGCCAGCAGCTTCGGAGCCGGGACCCAAGAGACCCAGTACTTC.

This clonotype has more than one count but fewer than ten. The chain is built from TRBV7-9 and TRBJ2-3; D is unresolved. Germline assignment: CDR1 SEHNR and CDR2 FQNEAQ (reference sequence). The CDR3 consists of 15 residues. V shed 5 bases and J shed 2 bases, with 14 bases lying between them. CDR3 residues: CASSGTGPYTDTQYF. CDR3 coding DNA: TGTGCCAGCAGCGGAACCGGGCCCTACACAGATACGCAGTATTTT. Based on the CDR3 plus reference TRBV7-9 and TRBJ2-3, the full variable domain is DTGVSQNPRHKITKRGQNVTFRCDPISEHNRLYWYRQTLGQGPEFLTYFQNEAQLEKSRLLSDRFSAERPKGSFSTLEIQRTEQGDSAMYLCASSGTGPYTDTQYFGPGTRLTVL.

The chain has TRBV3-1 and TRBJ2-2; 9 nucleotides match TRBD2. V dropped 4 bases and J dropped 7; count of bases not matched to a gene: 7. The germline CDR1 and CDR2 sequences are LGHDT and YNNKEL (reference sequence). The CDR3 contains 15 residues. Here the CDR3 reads CASSPPAGGVGELFF. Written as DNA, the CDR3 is TGTGCCAGCAGCCCCCCGGCGGGAGGGGTCGGGGAGCTGTTTTTT.

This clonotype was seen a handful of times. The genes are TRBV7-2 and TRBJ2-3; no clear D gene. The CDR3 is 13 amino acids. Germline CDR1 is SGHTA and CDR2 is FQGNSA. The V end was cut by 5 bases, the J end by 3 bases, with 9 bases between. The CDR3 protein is CASSRPSTDTQYF. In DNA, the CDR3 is TGTGCCAGCAGCCGACCTTCAACAGATACGCAGTATTTT.

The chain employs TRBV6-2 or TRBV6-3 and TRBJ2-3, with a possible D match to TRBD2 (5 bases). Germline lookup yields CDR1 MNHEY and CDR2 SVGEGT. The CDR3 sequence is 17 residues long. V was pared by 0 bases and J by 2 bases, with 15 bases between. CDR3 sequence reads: CASSYSPLSGHTDTQYF. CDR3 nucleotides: TGTGCCAGCAGTTACTCCCCTCTGAGCGGCCACACAGATACGCAGTATTTT.

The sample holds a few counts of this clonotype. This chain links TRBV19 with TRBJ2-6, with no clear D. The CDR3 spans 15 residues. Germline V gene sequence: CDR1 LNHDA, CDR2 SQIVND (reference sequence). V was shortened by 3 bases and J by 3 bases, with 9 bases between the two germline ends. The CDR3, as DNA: TGTGCCAGTAGTATTTTGGGTGGTGGGGCCAACGTCCTGACTTTC. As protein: CASSILGGGANVLTF. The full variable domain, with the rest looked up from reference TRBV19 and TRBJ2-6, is DGGITQSPKYLFRKEGQNVTLSCEQNLNHDAMYWYRQDPGQGLRLIYYSQIVNDFQKGDIAEGYSVSREKKESFPLTVTSAQKNPTAFYLCASSILGGGANVLTFGAGSRLTVL.

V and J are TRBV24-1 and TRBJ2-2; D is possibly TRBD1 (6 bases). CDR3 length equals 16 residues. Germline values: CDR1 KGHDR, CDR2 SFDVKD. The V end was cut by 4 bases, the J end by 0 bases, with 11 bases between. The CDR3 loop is CATSDYRAPNTGELFF. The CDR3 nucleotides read TGTGCCACCAGTGACTACAGGGCACCGAACACCGGGGAGCTGTTTTTT.

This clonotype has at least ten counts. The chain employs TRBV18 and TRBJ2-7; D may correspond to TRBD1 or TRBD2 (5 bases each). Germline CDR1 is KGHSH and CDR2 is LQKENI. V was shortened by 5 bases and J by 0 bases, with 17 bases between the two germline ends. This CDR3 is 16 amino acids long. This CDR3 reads CASSDPAWGSSYEQYF. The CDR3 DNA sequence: TGTGCCAGCTCAGACCCGGCGTGGGGGAGCTCCTACGAGCAGTACTTC.

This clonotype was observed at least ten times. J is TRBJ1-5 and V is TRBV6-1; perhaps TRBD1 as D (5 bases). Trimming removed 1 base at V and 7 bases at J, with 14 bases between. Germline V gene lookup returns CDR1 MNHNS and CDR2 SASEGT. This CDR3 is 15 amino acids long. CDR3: CASSEEPGARQPQHF. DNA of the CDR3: TGTGCCAGCAGTGAAGAACCCGGGGCCCGGCAGCCCCAGCATTTT.

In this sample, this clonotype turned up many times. The chain's CDR3 is CARGEQYF. CDR3 coding DNA: TGTGCCCGAGGCGAGCAGTACTTC. The gene calls are TRBV7-3 and TRBJ2-7; D call uncertain. The CDR3 extends over 8 amino acids. The germline V and J ends were trimmed by 11 bases and 6 bases, with 5 bases remaining between them. Germline-derived CDR1 and CDR2 are SGHTA and FQGTGA. Filled out from reference TRBV7-3 and TRBJ2-7, the complete variable domain reads GAGVSQTPSNKVTEKGKYVELRCDPISGHTALYWYRQSLGQGPEFLIYFQGTGAADDSGLPNDRFFAVRPEGSVSTLKIQRTERGDSAVYLCARGEQYFGPGTRLTVT.

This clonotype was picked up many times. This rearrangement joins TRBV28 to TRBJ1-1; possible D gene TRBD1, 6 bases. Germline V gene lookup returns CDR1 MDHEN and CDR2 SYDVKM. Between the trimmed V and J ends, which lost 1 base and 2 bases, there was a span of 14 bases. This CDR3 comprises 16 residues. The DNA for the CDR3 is TGTGCCAGCAGTTTATTACTCAGGGGCCTAAACACTGAAGCTTTCTTT. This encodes CASSLLLRGLNTEAFF.

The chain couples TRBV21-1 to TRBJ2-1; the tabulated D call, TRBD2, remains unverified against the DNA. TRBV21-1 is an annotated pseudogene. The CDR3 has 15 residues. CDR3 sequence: CASQYLGSGYNEQFF. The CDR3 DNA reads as TGTGCCAGCCAATATCTTGGTAGCGGCTACAATGAGCAGTTCTTC.